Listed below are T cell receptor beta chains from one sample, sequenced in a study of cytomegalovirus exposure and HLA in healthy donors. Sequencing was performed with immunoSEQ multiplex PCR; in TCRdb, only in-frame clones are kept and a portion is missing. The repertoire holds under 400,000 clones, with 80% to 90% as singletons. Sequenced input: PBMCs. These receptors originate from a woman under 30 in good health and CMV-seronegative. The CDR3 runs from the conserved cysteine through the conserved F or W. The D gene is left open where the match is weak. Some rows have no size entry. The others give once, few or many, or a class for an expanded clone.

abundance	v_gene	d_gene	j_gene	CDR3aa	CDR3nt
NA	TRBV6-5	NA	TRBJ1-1	CASIRNGGNTEAFF	TGTGCCAGCATCAGAAACGGGGGGAACACTGAAGCTTTCTTT
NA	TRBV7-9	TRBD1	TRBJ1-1	CASTLGTANTEAFF	TGTGCCAGCACCCTCGGGACAGCGAACACTGAAGCTTTCTTT
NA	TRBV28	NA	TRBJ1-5	CASYSNQPQHF	TGTGCCAGTTATAGCAATCAGCCCCAGCATTTT
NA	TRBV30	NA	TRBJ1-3	CAWKLLGRALSGNTIYF	TGTGCCTGGAAGCTCCTTGGCAGGGCTCTCTCTGGAAACACCATATATTTT
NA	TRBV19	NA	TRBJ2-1	CASSIQRSYNEQFF	TGTGCCAGTAGTATTCAGCGGTCGTACAATGAGCAGTTCTTC
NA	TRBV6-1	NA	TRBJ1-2	CASSGNYGYTF	TGTGCCAGCAGCGGGAACTATGGCTACACCTTC
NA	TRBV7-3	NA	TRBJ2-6	CASSSRGIPHLSDSGANVLTF	TGTGCCAGCAGCTCTCGAGGTATTCCCCATCTATCAGACTCTGGGGCCAACGTCCTGACTTTC
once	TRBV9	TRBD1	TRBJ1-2	CASSVDRDGGYTF	TGTGCCAGCAGCGTCGACAGGGATGGTGGCTACACCTTC
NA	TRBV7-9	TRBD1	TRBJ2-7	CASSTGDRAYEQYF	TGTGCCAGCAGCACCGGGGACAGAGCCTACGAGCAGTACTTC
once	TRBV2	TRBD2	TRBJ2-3	CASSILAGSTDTQYF	TGTGCCAGCAGTATACTAGCGGGTAGCACAGATACGCAGTATTTT
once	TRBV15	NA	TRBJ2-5	CATSGWDKWKTQYF	TGTGCCACCAGCGGGTGGGACAAGTGGAAGACCCAGTACTTC
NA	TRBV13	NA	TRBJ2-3	CASSSQGDTQYF	TGTGCCAGCAGCTCCCAGGGAGATACGCAGTATTTT
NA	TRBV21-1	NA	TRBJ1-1	CASPPGWKAFGAFF	TGTGCCAGCCCTCCGGGTTGGAAGGCCTTCGGAGCTTTCTTT
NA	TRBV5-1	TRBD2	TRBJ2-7	CASTSLAGAPYEQYF	TGCGCCAGCACCAGTCTAGCGGGGGCTCCCTACGAGCAGTACTTC
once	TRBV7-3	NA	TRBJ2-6	CASSLTTGAGANVLTF	TGTGCCAGCAGCTTAACGACAGGAGCTGGGGCCAACGTCCTGACTTTC
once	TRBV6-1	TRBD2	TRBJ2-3	CASSDKTRTSLADTQYF	TGTGCCAGCAGTGATAAGACCAGGACTAGTTTGGCAGATACGCAGTATTTT
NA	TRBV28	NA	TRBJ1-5	CASSLRDGSYSNQPQHF	TGTGCCAGCAGTTTAAGGGACGGGAGTTATAGCAATCAGCCCCAGCATTTT
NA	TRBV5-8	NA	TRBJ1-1	CASSLVLGNTEAFF	TGTGCCAGCAGCCTAGTCTTAGGGAACACTGAAGCTTTCTTT
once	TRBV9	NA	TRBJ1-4	CASSVGRQPATNEKLFF	TGTGCCAGCAGCGTAGGGCGGCAGCCTGCAACTAATGAAAAACTGTTTTTT
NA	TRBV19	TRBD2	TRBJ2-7	CASSFGLAESYEQYF	TGTGCCAGTAGTTTCGGACTAGCCGAATCCTACGAGCAGTACTTC
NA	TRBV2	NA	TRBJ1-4	CASHKSAPGGEKLFF	TGTGCCAGCCACAAATCCGCCCCGGGTGGTGAAAAACTGTTTTTT
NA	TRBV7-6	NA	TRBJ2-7	CASSSESYEQYF	TGTGCCAGCAGCTCCGAGAGTTACGAGCAGTACTTC
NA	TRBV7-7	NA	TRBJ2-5	CASSLRSGRGRETQYF	TGTGCCAGCAGCTTAAGATCTGGGCGGGGTAGAGAGACCCAGTACTTC
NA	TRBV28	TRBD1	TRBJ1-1	CASREQGKVTEAFF	TGTGCCAGCAGGGAACAGGGGAAGGTCACTGAAGCTTTCTTT
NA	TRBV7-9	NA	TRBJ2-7	CASSPLQGTYEQYF	TGTGCCAGCAGCCCCCTACAGGGCACCTACGAGCAGTACTTC
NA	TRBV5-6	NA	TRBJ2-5	CASSLVRQRSVAQYF	TGTGCCAGCAGCTTGGTGCGACAGAGGTCAGTGGCCCAGTACTTC
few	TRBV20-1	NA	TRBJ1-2	CSAPDYGYTF	TGCAGTGCCCCGGACTATGGCTACACCTTC
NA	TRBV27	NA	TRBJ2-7	CASSFAGGSYEQYF	TGTGCCAGCAGTTTTGCAGGGGGGTCCTACGAGCAGTACTTC